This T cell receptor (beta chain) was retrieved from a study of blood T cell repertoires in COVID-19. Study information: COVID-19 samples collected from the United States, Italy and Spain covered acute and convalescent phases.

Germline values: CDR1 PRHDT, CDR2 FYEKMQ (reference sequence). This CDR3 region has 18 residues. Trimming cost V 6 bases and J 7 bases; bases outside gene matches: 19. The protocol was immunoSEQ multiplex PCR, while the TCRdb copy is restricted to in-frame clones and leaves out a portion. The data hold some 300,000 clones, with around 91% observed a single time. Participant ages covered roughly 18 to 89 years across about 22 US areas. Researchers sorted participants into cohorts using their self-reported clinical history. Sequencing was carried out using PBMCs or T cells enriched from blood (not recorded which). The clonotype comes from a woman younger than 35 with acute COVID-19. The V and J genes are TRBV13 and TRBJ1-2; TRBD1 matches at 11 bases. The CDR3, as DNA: TGTGCCAGCAGTCAAGTTATTCTCAGCGGGACAGGGGGATTTGGCTACACCTTC. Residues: CASSQVILSGTGGFGYTF.